This TCR beta chain appears in the sequencing data of a study of T-cell memory formation after mild COVID-19. Study observations and caveats: Later expanders leaned toward CD4+, whereas clones contracting from day 15 to 85 were balanced CD4/CD8.

This clonotype was picked up a small number of times. What it binds is not known. In TCRdb, the 5' RACE reads were re-called with MiXCR into one record per CDR3 protein. The sample carries about 310,000 distinct CDR3 sequences, about 15% recorded once. This CDR3 spans 10 amino acids. Per germline, CDR1 SQVTM and CDR2 ANQGSEA. Between the trimmed V and J ends, which lost 7 bases and 5 bases, there was a span of 5 bases. Sequenced: PBMCs or a T cell subset sorted from them (not recorded which). The chain carries TRBV29-1 and TRBJ2-2, with unresolved D. The clonotype was recovered from a man aged 18 to 30 who had mild COVID-19 (a few samples of this study predate the infection). Cell type and time point are not known. The CDR3 spells CSGGTGELFF. The DNA for the CDR3 is TGCAGCGGAGGAACCGGGGAGCTGTTTTTT.